The 13 T cell receptor beta chains reported below all come from one sample, sequenced in a study of blood T cell repertoires in COVID-19 (dated by TCRdb to 2020 to 2022). Library prep was done by the immunoSEQ multiplex PCR assay. TCRdb took over this immuneACCESS table, retaining in-frame rearrangements with V and J assigned. Such tables are incomplete; in checked studies, under half of the missing clones stem from an unresolved V gene, and the remainder is unexplained. The sample table lists 200,000 to 250,000 clones, 86% of them with a count of one. Roughly 10% of the sample lies in the top ten. The sequenced sample was peripheral blood. The receptors shown here come from a woman in her forties or fifties with COVID-19, enrolled during active disease.

This clone has just one count. The chain couples TRBV5-1 to TRBJ2-2; D possibly corresponds to TRBD1 (5 bases). The CDR3 contains 14 residues. V shed 1 base and J shed 4 bases, with 8 bases lying between them. The V gene's germline CDR1 is SGHRS and CDR2 YFSETQ. The CDR3 coding sequence is TGCGCCAGCAGCTTGATAAGGGGCACCGGGGAGCTGTTTTTT. Translation gives CASSLIRGTGELFF.

V is TRBV7-9 and J is TRBJ2-2; a weak D match, TRBD2 (6 bases). Deletions cut 2 bases from V and 2 bases from J, with 15 bases between. In germline, CDR1 is SEHNR, CDR2 FQNEAQ (reference sequence). The CDR3 extends over 17 amino acids. The CDR3 spells CASSLSEPGLNTGELFF. The CDR3 region has the DNA TGTGCCAGCAGCTTATCCGAACCGGGACTCAACACCGGGGAGCTGTTTTTT.

This clone was counted only a few times. The rearrangement links TRBV5-1 to TRBJ1-1; 8 positions agree with TRBD1. This CDR3 is 13 amino acids long. Germline values: CDR1 SGHRS, CDR2 YFSETQ. Losses at the gene ends were 2 bases for V and 5 bases for J; bases not matched to a gene: 2. The CDR3 loop reads CASSFTGGTEAFF. The CDR3 region has the DNA TGCGCCAGCAGCTTTACAGGGGGGACTGAAGCTTTCTTT.

The J gene is TRBJ1-5, the V gene TRBV15, with unresolved D. CDR3 length equals 13 residues. Germline CDR1 and CDR2: LNHNV and YYDKDF (reference sequence). The germline V and J ends were trimmed by 7 bases and 4 bases, with 11 bases remaining between them. CDR3: CATTRASNQPQHF. As DNA, the CDR3 is TGTGCCACCACGAGGGCTAGTAATCAGCCCCAGCATTTT. Full variable domain (outside the CDR3, taken from reference TRBV15 and TRBJ1-5): DAMVIQNPRYQVTQFGKPVTLSCSQTLNHNVMYWYQQKSSQAPKLLFHYYDKDFNNEADTPDNFQSRRPNTSFCFLDIRSPGLGDTAMYLCATTRASNQPQHFGDGTRLSIL.

The V call is TRBV11-2, the J call TRBJ2-1; possible D gene TRBD2, 6 bases. Trimming shortened V by 1 base and J by 9 bases, and 10 bases separated the two germline ends. CDR3 length: 13 residues. Looked up from germline, CDR1 is SGHAT and CDR2 is FQNNGV. This CDR3 is CASSLVDGGEQFF. CDR3 DNA: TGTGCCAGCAGCTTAGTAGACGGGGGTGAGCAGTTCTTC.

The genes are TRBV6-5 and TRBJ2-1; D not certain. The V end was cut by 5 bases, the J end by 12 bases, with 20 bases between. Looked up from germline, CDR1 is MNHEY and CDR2 is SVGAGI. The CDR3 has 14 residues. This CDR3 is CASSITPFSRSQFF. The CDR3 DNA follows: TGTGCCAGCAGTATAACCCCCTTTTCGAGGTCGCAGTTCTTC.

The CDR3 loop reads CASSLEGTSGGATQYF. In DNA form, the CDR3 reads TGTGCCAGCAGCTTGGAAGGGACTAGCGGGGGGGCCACGCAGTATTTT. V is TRBV11-3 and J is TRBJ2-3; 16 positions agree with TRBD2. This CDR3 comprises 16 residues. V lost 3 bases, J lost 9 bases, and 6 bases stayed unmatched. Germline lookup yields CDR1 SGHNT and CDR2 YENEEA.

This chain uses TRBV29-1 with TRBJ2-5; TRBD2 matches at 14 bases. The J segment lost 4 bases and the V segment lost 6 bases, leaving 13 bases of the junction unmatched. The CDR3 contains 17 residues. The germline V gene has CDR1 SQVTM and CDR2 ANQGSEA. CDR3 in DNA: TGCAGCGTGATGGGGACTAGCGGGGGCTTCGGGGGAGAGACCCAGTACTTC. It translates to CSVMGTSGGFGGETQYF.

This clone was observed once. The same CDR3 can be traced to other DNA sequences in this sample. This chain links TRBV19 with TRBJ1-1; D perhaps matches TRBD1 (6 bases). This CDR3 region has 14 residues. V gave up 5 bases and J gave up 0 bases, with 10 bases separating them. Germline V gives CDR1 LNHDA, CDR2 SQIVND (reference sequence). CDR3: CASSPGQLNTEAFF. In nucleotides, the CDR3 is TGTGCCAGTAGTCCCGGACAGTTGAACACTGAAGCTTTCTTT.

The chain recombines TRBV10-3 with TRBJ2-3; D not resolved. Germline loops: CDR1 ENHRY, CDR2 SYGVKD. The CDR3 sequence is 15 residues long. Trimming stripped 4 bases from V and 2 bases from J, with 13 bases between. CDR3 residues: CAISASRTPTDTQYF. In DNA, the CDR3 is TGTGCCATCAGTGCGAGCCGCACCCCCACAGATACGCAGTATTTT.

Concerning this clone: The same CDR3 is also encoded by other DNA sequences in this sample. CDR3 residues: CASSLRGGGTDTQYF. Here the CDR3 DNA reads TGTGCCAGCAGCCTGCGGGGGGGAGGCACAGATACGCAGTATTTT. The chain is built from TRBV3-1 (or the pseudogene TRBV3-2) and TRBJ2-3; 9 bases align to TRBD2. The CDR3 contains 15 residues. Germline V gene lookup returns CDR1 LGHDT and CDR2 YNNKEL (reference sequence). V shed 4 bases and J 1 base; nucleotides not matched to a gene: 3.

The rearrangement joins TRBV29-1 to TRBJ1-1, with a weak D call TRBD1 (6 bases). The germline CDR1 and CDR2 sequences are SQVTM and ANQGSEA. V was pared by 6 bases and J by 4 bases, with 15 bases between. CDR3 length: 13 residues. CDR3: CSVDLNRVTEAFF. Written as DNA, the CDR3 is TGCAGCGTAGACCTAAACAGGGTCACTGAAGCTTTCTTT.

The chain is built from TRBV6-4 and TRBJ2-3, with a tentative D call TRBD1 (5 bases). V lost 6 bases, J lost 4 bases, and 14 bases lay in between. Germline-derived CDR1 and CDR2 are MRHNA and SNTAGT. This CDR3 is built from 14 residues. The CDR3 bases are TGTGCCAGCAGCTCATCCGGACACGCAGATACGCAGTATTTT. It specifies CASSSSGHADTQYF.